This TCR beta chain appears in the sequencing data of a study of blood T cell repertoires in COVID-19. Overall study context: The United States, Italy and Spain supplied acute and convalescent COVID-19 samples. The analysed material was cDNA or gDNA that came from T cells, B-cell-depleted T cells, or PBMCs.

Trimming shortened V by 4 bases and J by 1 base, and 7 bases separated the two germline ends. From germline, CDR1 is LGHDT and CDR2 YNNKEL (reference sequence). The CDR3 covers 13 residues. Repertoires were generated with immunoSEQ multiplex PCR, while TCRdb's copy carries only in-frame clones and drops some. The data show about 150,000 clones, about four fifths seen once. The clonotype comes from a woman of 80 years or more with acute or convalescent COVID-19. The rearrangement uses TRBV3-1 (or the pseudogene TRBV3-2) and TRBJ1-1, with D hard to call. The sample was peripheral blood. In nucleotides, the CDR3 is TGTGCCAGCAGCCCCACACCGAACACTGAAGCTTTCTTT. This translates into CASSPTPNTEAFF.